This T cell receptor beta chain was recorded in a study of T cells after yellow fever vaccination. Study-level information: Fractions of low cell number were prepared using SMART-Seq v4 Ultra Low Input. Broader study findings: It was the secondary response that reached its peak faster, day 5 versus 15, but it was weaker. Clonotypes shared by both compartments, CD4 and CD8, made up a small share.

This clonotype was observed many times. Template switching by 5'RACE produced TCR cDNA, adding a universal primer site and UMIs. TCRdb ran MiXCR on the 5' RACE reads and lists one entry per CDR3 protein. The repertoire consists of about 25,000 distinct CDR3 sequences, with 4.5% to 7% occurring once and the leading ten covering about 11%. The TCR originated in a man aged 25 to 40 who received the YFV17D yellow fever vaccine. The sample was PBMCs, either bulk or a sorted T-cell subset (CD4+, CD8+, memory, or dextramer-sorted; not recorded which), taken 15 days after the yellow fever booster vaccination.

CDR3: CASSSGTSGPDTQYF. The CDR3 coding sequence is TGTGCCAGCAGTTCCGGGACTAGCGGGCCAGATACGCAGTATTTT. The V gene is TRBV6-4, the J gene TRBJ2-3; 12 bases align to TRBD2. The germline V gene has CDR1 MRHNA and CDR2 SNTAGT. The CDR3 length is 15 residues. V lost 5 bases to trimming and J lost 4 bases; unmatched junction nucleotides: 4.